This TCR beta chain derives from a study of blood T cell repertoires in COVID-19. About the research overall: The study drew acute and convalescent COVID-19 samples from the United States, Italy and Spain. In each case, the material was cDNA or gDNA derived from T cells, B-cell-depleted T cells, or PBMCs.

CDR1 is MNHEY, CDR2 SMNVEV, per germline (reference sequence). V lost 6 bases, J lost 1 base, and 6 bases lay in between. This CDR3 comprises 12 residues. Study processing details: The authors estimated nucleated cell counts from reference gene primer amplification. Some clones are missing from TCRdb's copy, which holds only in-frame ones; the method was immunoSEQ multiplex PCR. The V and J calls and clone size were taken over from that table, and D and trimming were inferred from the DNA. Among roughly 110,000 clones listed, approximately 88% were seen once. The sequence came from a human donor in a cohort sampled during active COVID-19. The V call is TRBV27, the J call TRBJ1-1; the D is unclear. The sample comprised peripheral blood. CDR3: CASRGRNTEAFF. The CDR3 nucleotides read TGTGCCAGCAGGGGGAGGAACACTGAAGCTTTCTTT.